This T cell receptor (beta chain) was retrieved from a study of blood T cell repertoires in COVID-19. At the level of the study: The study drew acute and convalescent COVID-19 samples from the United States, Italy and Spain. From T cells, B-cell-depleted T cells, or PBMCs came the material, which was cDNA or gDNA.

Original analysis: Nucleated cell counts were estimated from reference gene primer amplification. Some clones are missing from TCRdb's copy, which holds only in-frame ones; the method was immunoSEQ multiplex PCR. The V and J calls and the clone size are those of that table, but D and trimming were determined from the DNA. The sample has about 83,000 clones; more than 75% are singletons. CDR3 length: 16 amino acids. The V gene's germline CDR1 is SGHTA and CDR2 FQGNSA. Deletions cut 2 bases from V and 9 bases from J, with 17 bases between. V is TRBV7-2 and J is TRBJ1-6; possible D gene TRBD1, 5 bases. This clonotype originated in a man aged 50 or older with active COVID-19. Sequencing was carried out using peripheral blood. The CDR3 region is CASSLSGGTGISPLHF. The CDR3 DNA reads as TGTGCCAGCAGCTTATCAGGAGGGACGGGGATTTCACCCCTCCACTTT. The variable domain in full, completed from reference TRBV7-2 and TRBJ1-6, reads GAGVSQSPSNKVTEKGKDVELRCDPISGHTALYWYRQSLGQGLEFLIYFQGNSAPDKSGLPSDRFSAERTGGSVSTLTIQRTQQEDSAVYLCASSLSGGTGISPLHFGNGTRLTVT.